Presented here are 18 T cell receptor beta chains from one specimen sequenced in a study of cytomegalovirus exposure and HLA in healthy donors (dated by TCRdb to 2016 to 2017). Libraries came from the immunoSEQ multiplex PCR assay. For the multiplex PCR, a mixture combining 60 forward primers for TCR Vbeta segments and 13 reverse primers for TCR Jbeta segments was used. TCRdb retrieved this table from immuneACCESS and kept in-frame rearrangements only. Not all clones are present; in checked studies, unresolved V genes account for under half, and no reason is known for the remainder. The sample's table lists a count of around 200,000 clones. The ten largest clones capture roughly 0.89% of the sample. Source material: PBMCs. Receptor source: a woman aged 25-40 years in good health and CMV-seropositive.

The V gene is TRBV6-6, the J gene TRBJ2-5, with 8 bases lining up with TRBD2. The V and J ends lost 6 bases and 5 bases, in that order; junction bases with no gene match: 8. CDR3 length: 14 residues. Germline CDR1 reads MNHNY; CDR2 reads SVGAGI (reference sequence). The CDR3 DNA sequence: TGTGCCAGCAGGCCCGGGGGGGCGGGGGAGACCCAGTACTTC. Amino acids: CASRPGGAGETQYF.

The chain recombines TRBV11-2 with TRBJ2-1, with D possibly TRBD2 on 5 matching bases. Trimming stripped 3 bases from V and 7 bases from J, with 10 bases between. Germline V gene lookup returns CDR1 SGHAT and CDR2 FQNNGV. This CDR3 has 13 residues. CDR3: CASSFGRGNEQFF. CDR3 nucleotides: TGTGCCAGCAGCTTTGGCAGAGGGAATGAGCAGTTCTTC.

V usage is TRBV4-3 and J usage is TRBJ2-7; TRBD2 is a possible D gene (6 bases). The CDR3 covers 15 residues. Per germline, CDR1 LGHNA and CDR2 YSLEER. V lost 0 bases, J lost 2 bases, and 11 bases lay in between. The chain's CDR3 is CASSQDWAGPYEQYF. DNA for the CDR3: TGCGCCAGCAGCCAAGATTGGGCGGGACCCTACGAGCAGTACTTC.

The chain employs TRBV5-4 and TRBJ1-1; maybe TRBD1 (5 bases). The V end lost 0 bases, the J end lost 0 bases, and 12 bases lay between the germline ends. The CDR3 length is 16 residues. Germline V CDR1 and CDR2: SGHNT, YYREEE (reference sequence). In nucleotides, the CDR3 is TGTGCCAGCAGCTTGGGACCGACAGAGTTGAACACTGAAGCTTTCTTT. This encodes CASSLGPTELNTEAFF.

The CDR3 loop is CASSDGTSGTYEQYF. For the CDR3, the DNA is TGCGCCAGCAGCGACGGGACTAGCGGAACCTACGAGCAGTACTTC. The genes are TRBV5-1 and TRBJ2-7; 11 bases line up with TRBD2. Germline values: CDR1 SGHRS, CDR2 YFSETQ. V was pared by 4 bases and J by 2 bases, with 5 bases of the junction left unmatched. The CDR3 is made up of 15 amino acids.

The chain has TRBV6-6 and TRBJ2-5, with a possible D match to TRBD2 (5 bases). This CDR3 contains 13 residues. Between the trimmed V and J ends, which lost 5 bases and 6 bases, there was a span of 13 bases. Per germline, CDR1 MNHNY and CDR2 SVGAGI (reference sequence). CDR3 coding DNA: TGTGCCAGCAGTGGTGACTTAGCGCAGACCCAGTACTTC. This gives the protein CASSGDLAQTQYF.

V gene TRBV11-2 combines with J gene TRBJ2-2; 12 bases are a match to TRBD2. The CDR3 covers 13 residues. Unmatched junction bases numbered 2, after V lost 11 bases and J lost 4 bases. Germline CDR1 is SGHAT and CDR2 is FQNNGV. CDR3 protein: CARGLAGTGELFF. CDR3 coding DNA: TGTGCCCGGGGACTAGCGGGCACCGGGGAGCTGTTTTTT.

The CDR3 reads CASSQSEGTGGFTNEKLFF. As DNA, the CDR3 is TGCGCCAGCAGCCAATCTGAAGGGACAGGGGGGTTCACTAATGAAAAACTGTTTTTT. J is TRBJ1-4 and V is TRBV4-1; TRBD1 matches 11 bases. The CDR3 covers 19 residues. V dropped 2 bases and J dropped 2; count of bases not matched to a gene: 10. The germline V gene encodes CDR1 MGHRA and CDR2 YSYEKL.

The chain recombines TRBV2 with TRBJ1-1; D is unclear. This CDR3 has 14 residues. Trimming pared 4 bases from V and 5 bases from J, leaving 14 bases between. Germline lookup yields CDR1 SNHLY and CDR2 FYNNEI. The CDR3 reads CASSGEHGGTEAFF. In nucleotides, the CDR3 is TGTGCCAGCAGTGGGGAACATGGAGGGACTGAAGCTTTCTTT.

V and J are TRBV5-1 and TRBJ2-1; 8 bases are a match to TRBD2. Germline assignment: CDR1 SGHRS and CDR2 YFSETQ. Trimming cost V 2 bases and J 3 bases; bases outside gene matches: 7. The CDR3 extends over 16 amino acids. DNA for the CDR3: TGCGCCAGCAGCTTAAGCGGGAGTATTAACTACAATGAGCAGTTCTTC. Encoded protein: CASSLSGSINYNEQFF.

DNA for the CDR3: TGTGCCAGCAGCTTAGTGGGAGGGGAGGCCTCCTACGAGCAGTACTTC. This sequence encodes CASSLVGGEASYEQYF. The chain employs TRBV7-2 and TRBJ2-7, with TRBD2 matching 7 bases. Germline trimming cut 1 base from V and 0 bases from J; bases unmatched to any gene: 6. There are 16 residues in the CDR3. Germline V lookup: CDR1 SGHTA, CDR2 FQGNSA.

The V call is TRBV19, the J call TRBJ1-5, with 9 bases fitting TRBD1. The CDR3 consists of 15 residues. V shed 6 bases, J shed 3 bases, and the junction held 6 bases outside the gene matches. In germline, CDR1 is LNHDA, CDR2 SQIVND (reference sequence). The CDR3 coding sequence is TGTGCCAGTAGCCCGAGACAGGGGGTCAATCAGCCCCAGCATTTT. Protein sequence: CASSPRQGVNQPQHF.

CDR3 coding DNA: TGTGCCAGCAGCGCCGGGGGGAAGTTGGGAGATGAAAAACTGTTTTTT. Protein product: CASSAGGKLGDEKLFF. This chain links TRBV7-2 with TRBJ1-4; D is perhaps TRBD1 (5 bases). Germline CDR1 is SGHTA and CDR2 is FQGNSA. This CDR3 contains 16 residues. Trimming took off 5 bases at V and 6 bases at J, with 19 bases between the two ends.

The gene calls are TRBV5-6 and TRBJ2-3; D might be TRBD2 (6 bases). CDR1 and CDR2 (germline): SGHDT, YYEEEE. This CDR3 has 16 amino acids. Trimming pared 0 bases from V and 6 bases from J, leaving 17 bases between. The CDR3 region has the DNA TGTGCCAGCAGCTTGGAATCGACCATGGCGGGGGATACGCAGTATTTT. Translating it yields CASSLESTMAGDTQYF.

V usage is TRBV7-2 and J usage is TRBJ2-2, with a weak D call TRBD2 (7 bases). V lost 5 bases to trimming and J lost 11 bases, with 21 bases between them. The CDR3 contains 15 residues. From germline, CDR1 is SGHTA and CDR2 FQGNSA. CDR3 residues: CASSRGGRLQRELFF. CDR3 sequence (DNA): TGTGCCAGCAGCAGGGGGGGGAGACTGCAGCGCGAGCTGTTTTTT.

With regard to this clone: Other DNA sequences in this sample translate to the same CDR3. The chain has TRBV19 and TRBJ2-5; 10 nucleotides agree with TRBD1. V shed 6 bases, J shed 3 bases, and the junction held 10 bases outside the gene matches. This CDR3 is 16 amino acids long. The germline gives CDR1 LNHDA, CDR2 SQIVND (reference sequence). DNA for the CDR3: TGTGCCAGTAGCATACTATCCGGGACAGGGGAAGAGACCCAGTACTTC. This encodes CASSILSGTGEETQYF.

The genes are TRBV11-2 and TRBJ2-1; 7 bases match TRBD1. The germline gives CDR1 SGHAT, CDR2 FQNNGV. Trimming at V came to 5 bases and at J to 14 bases, leaving 18 bases not matched to a gene. The CDR3 extends over 15 amino acids. CDR3 in amino acids: CASSDIGQAPLGKFF. Written as DNA, the CDR3 is TGTGCCAGCAGCGATATCGGACAGGCCCCGCTCGGGAAGTTCTTC.

The gene calls are TRBV5-1 and TRBJ1-4, with D tentatively TRBD1 (6 bases). The germline V gene has CDR1 SGHRS and CDR2 YFSETQ. The CDR3 has 15 residues. V was pared by 4 bases and J by 5 bases, with 15 bases between. CDR3 sequence reads: CASSPQGTQNEKLFF. CDR3 coding DNA: TGCGCCAGCAGCCCTCAGGGGACCCAAAATGAAAAACTGTTTTTT.